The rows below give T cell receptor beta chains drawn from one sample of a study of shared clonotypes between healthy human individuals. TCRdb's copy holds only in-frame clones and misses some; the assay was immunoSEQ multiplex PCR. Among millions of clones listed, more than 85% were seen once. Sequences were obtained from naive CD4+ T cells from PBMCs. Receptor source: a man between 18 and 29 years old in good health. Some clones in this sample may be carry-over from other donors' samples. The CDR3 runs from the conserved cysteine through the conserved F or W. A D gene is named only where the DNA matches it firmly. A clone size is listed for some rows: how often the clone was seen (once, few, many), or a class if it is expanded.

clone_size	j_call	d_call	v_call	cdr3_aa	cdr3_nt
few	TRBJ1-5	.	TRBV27	CASSLTRHVNQPQHF	TGTGCCAGCAGTCTAACCCGGCACGTCAATCAGCCCCAGCATTTT
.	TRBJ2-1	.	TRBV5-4	CASSLEHSRTLYNEQFF	TGTGCCAGCAGCCTCGAACACTCACGAACCCTCTACAATGAGCAGTTCTTC
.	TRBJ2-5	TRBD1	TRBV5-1	CATTAGTGGETQYF	TGCGCCACAACCGCCGGGACAGGGGGGGAGACCCAGTACTTC
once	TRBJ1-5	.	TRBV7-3	CASSSDRNQPQHF	TGTGCCAGCAGCTCCGACAGGAATCAGCCCCAGCATTTT
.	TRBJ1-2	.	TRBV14	CASSQVQGSSYGYTF	TGTGCCAGCAGCCAAGTACAGGGTTCCAGCTATGGCTACACCTTC
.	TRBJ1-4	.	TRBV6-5	CASSYRGYATNEKLFF	TGTGCCAGCAGTTACCGAGGGTATGCAACTAATGAAAAACTGTTTTTT
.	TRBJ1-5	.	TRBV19	CASRSGRVPNQPQHF	TGTGCCAGTAGATCAGGGAGGGTCCCCAATCAGCCCCAGCATTTT
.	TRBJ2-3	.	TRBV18	CATESGRTKDTQYF	TGTGCCACCGAAAGCGGGCGGACAAAAGATACGCAGTATTTT
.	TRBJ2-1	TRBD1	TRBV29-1	CSVSGQGLVEQFF	TGCAGCGTATCGGGACAGGGGTTGGTTGAGCAGTTCTTC
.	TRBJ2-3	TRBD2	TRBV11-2	CASSLALAGSGAGTQYF	TGTGCCAGCAGCTTAGCTCTAGCGGGAAGTGGGGCGGGTACGCAGTATTTT
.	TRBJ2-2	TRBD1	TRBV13	CASSLWKWGQGSRELFF	TGTGCCAGCAGCTTATGGAAATGGGGACAGGGGTCGAGGGAGCTGTTTTTT
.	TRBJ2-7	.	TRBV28	CASSLRQVVYEQYF	TGTGCCAGCAGTTTAAGGCAGGTAGTCTACGAGCAGTACTTC
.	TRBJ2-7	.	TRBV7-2	CASSLGGGVSEQYF	TGTGCCAGCAGCTTAGGAGGGGGGGTATCCGAGCAGTACTTC
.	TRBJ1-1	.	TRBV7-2	CASSLAKGLNTEAFF	TGTGCCAGCAGCTTAGCAAAAGGGTTGAACACTGAAGCTTTCTTT
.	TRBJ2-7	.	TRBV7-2	CASSLLGRNYEQYF	TGTGCCAGCAGCTTATTGGGCAGGAACTACGAGCAGTACTTC
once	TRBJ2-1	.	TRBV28	CASSSRGGTVKQFF	TGTGCCAGCAGTTCCCGAGGCGGGACGGTGAAGCAGTTCTTC
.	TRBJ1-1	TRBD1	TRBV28	CASSSLQGARAYTEAFF	TGTGCCAGCAGTTCCCTACAGGGGGCGCGCGCATATACTGAAGCTTTCTTT
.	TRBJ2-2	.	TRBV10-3	CAISDPRSTGELFF	TGTGCCATCAGTGACCCTAGGAGCACCGGGGAGCTGTTTTTT
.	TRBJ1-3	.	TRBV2	CASRAAGNTIYF	TGTGCCAGCAGGGCCGCAGGAAACACCATATATTTT
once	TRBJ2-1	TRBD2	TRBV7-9	CASSFSQGLAGAHNEQFF	TGTGCCAGCAGCTTCTCCCAGGGGCTAGCGGGAGCGCACAATGAGCAGTTCTTC
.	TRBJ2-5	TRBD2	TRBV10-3	CAISESRLAGGETQYF	TGTGCCATCAGTGAGTCGCGACTAGCGGGAGGAGAGACCCAGTACTTC
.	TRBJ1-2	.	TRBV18	CASSTDSYYGYTF	TGTGCCAGCTCAACGGACAGTTACTATGGCTACACCTTC
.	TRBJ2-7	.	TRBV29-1	CSARTEPSSYEQYF	TGCAGCGCCAGGACAGAGCCTAGCTCCTACGAGCAGTACTTC
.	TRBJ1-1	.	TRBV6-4	CASSGIQGTEAFF	TGTGCCAGCAGTGGGATACAAGGGACTGAAGCTTTCTTT
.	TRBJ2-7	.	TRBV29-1	CSVEIRQRVYEQYF	TGCAGCGTTGAGATCAGACAGAGGGTCTACGAGCAGTACTTC
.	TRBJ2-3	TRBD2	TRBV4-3	CASGTYKAGGLGTDTQYF	TGCGCCAGCGGAACCTACAAAGCGGGAGGCCTCGGCACAGATACGCAGTATTTT
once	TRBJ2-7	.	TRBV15	CATSIGMAYEQYF	TGTGCCACCAGCATCGGGATGGCCTACGAGCAGTACTTC
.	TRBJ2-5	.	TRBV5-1	CASSFSRETQYF	TGCGCCAGCAGCTTTTCGAGGGAGACCCAGTACTTC
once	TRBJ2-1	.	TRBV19	CASSLVRRTHNEQFF	TGTGCCAGTAGTCTGGTACGCCGGACCCACAATGAGCAGTTCTTC
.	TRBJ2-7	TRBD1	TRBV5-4	CASSYGQGGTEQYF	TGTGCCAGCAGCTACGGACAGGGGGGAACCGAGCAGTACTTC
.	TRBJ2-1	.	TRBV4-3	CASSHSLAPNEQFF	TGCGCCAGCAGCCATAGTCTAGCCCCCAATGAGCAGTTCTTC
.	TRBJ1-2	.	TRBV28	CASSLVAGGVIQNYGYTF	TGTGCCAGCAGTTTAGTAGCTGGGGGCGTGATCCAGAACTATGGCTACACCTTC
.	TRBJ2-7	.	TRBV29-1	CSGGSADYEQYF	TGCAGCGGGGGGAGTGCGGACTACGAGCAGTACTTC
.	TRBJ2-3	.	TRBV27	CASRSHTHTDTQYF	TGTGCCAGCAGATCCCATACGCACACAGATACGCAGTATTTT
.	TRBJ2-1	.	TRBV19	CASSIDQGSYNEQFF	TGTGCCAGTAGTATAGACCAGGGCTCCTACAATGAGCAGTTCTTC
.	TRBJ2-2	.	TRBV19	CASSTSTGELFF	TGTGCCAGTAGTACCTCCACCGGGGAGCTGTTTTTT
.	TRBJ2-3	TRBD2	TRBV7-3	CASSQGTSGDTQYF	TGTGCCAGCAGCCAGGGGACTAGCGGAGATACGCAGTATTTT
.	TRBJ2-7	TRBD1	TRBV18	CASSPDRHYEQYF	TGTGCCAGCTCACCGGACAGGCACTACGAGCAGTACTTC
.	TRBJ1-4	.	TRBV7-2	CASSLAEGVGEKLFF	TGTGCCAGCAGCTTAGCCGAGGGGGTGGGTGAAAAACTGTTTTTT
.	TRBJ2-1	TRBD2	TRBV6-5	CASSRGGSSYNEQFF	TGTGCCAGCAGTCGCGGGGGGAGCTCCTACAATGAGCAGTTCTTC
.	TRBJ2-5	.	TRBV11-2	CASSSGTLGETQYF	TGTGCCAGCAGCTCCGGGACTCTCGGGGAGACCCAGTACTTC
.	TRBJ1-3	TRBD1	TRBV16	CASSRPGTVGNTIYF	TGTGCCAGCAGCCGCCCCGGGACAGTTGGAAACACCATATATTTT
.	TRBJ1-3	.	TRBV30	CAWGQGPGNTIYF	TGTGCCTGGGGGCAGGGTCCTGGAAACACCATATATTTT
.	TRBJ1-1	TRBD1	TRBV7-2	CASSFRQGVTEAFF	TGTGCCAGCAGCTTTCGACAGGGCGTCACTGAAGCTTTCTTT
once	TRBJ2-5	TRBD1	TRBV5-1	CASSLGQGKETQYF	TGCGCCAGCAGCTTGGGACAGGGGAAAGAGACCCAGTACTTC
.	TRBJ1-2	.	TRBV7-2	CASSFWQGDGYTF	TGTGCCAGCAGCTTTTGGCAGGGAGATGGCTACACCTTC
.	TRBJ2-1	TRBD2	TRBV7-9	CASSLLTSGTNNEQFF	TGTGCCAGCAGCCTCCTGACTAGCGGGACGAACAATGAGCAGTTCTTC
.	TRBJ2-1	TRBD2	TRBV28	CASSTALAGAYNEQFF	TGTGCCAGCAGTACGGCCCTAGCGGGGGCCTACAATGAGCAGTTCTTC
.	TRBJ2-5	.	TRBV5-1	CASSTQRGQETQYF	TGCGCCAGCAGCACCCAGAGGGGCCAAGAGACCCAGTACTTC
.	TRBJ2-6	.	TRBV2	CASIGLSGANVLTF	TGTGCCAGCATAGGGCTCTCTGGGGCCAACGTCCTGACTTTC
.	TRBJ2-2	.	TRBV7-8	CATTPSVRMNTGELFF	TGTGCCACCACTCCGAGTGTGAGAATGAACACCGGGGAGCTGTTTTTT
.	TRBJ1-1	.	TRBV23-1	CASSQSGCRLTEAFF	TGCGCCAGCAGTCAAAGCGGGTGCAGGCTCACTGAAGCTTTCTTT